This is a list of T cell receptor beta chains from one sample in a study of cytomegalovirus exposure and HLA in healthy donors. Measured with immunoSEQ multiplex PCR; TCRdb has only the in-frame clones, and not every one. The sample's table shows 100,000 or so clones. The sample consisted of PBMCs. The origin of the receptors is a woman aged 25 to 39 in good health and CMV-seronegative. CDR3s include the opening cysteine and the closing phenylalanine or tryptophan. The D gene is left open where the match is weak.

j_call v_call d_call cdr3_aa cdr3_nt
TRBJ1-4 TRBV30 TRBD1 CAWSLWDRENEKLFF TGTGCCTGGAGTTTGTGGGACAGGGAGAATGAAAAACTGTTTTTT
TRBJ2-3 TRBV25-1 - CASSPQANTDTQYF TGTGCCAGCAGCCCTCAGGCCAACACAGATACGCAGTATTTT
TRBJ1-1 TRBV7-9 - CASSLASGSGTEAFF TGTGCCAGCAGCTTAGCGAGCGGGTCGGGCACTGAAGCTTTCTTT
TRBJ2-7 TRBV11-3 - CASSDQIQELRYEQYF TGTGCCAGCTCCGACCAGATCCAGGAACTTAGGTACGAGCAGTACTTC
TRBJ2-3 TRBV6-6 TRBD2 CASRVLAGESDTQYF TGTGCCAGCAGGGTACTAGCGGGAGAGTCGGATACGCAGTATTTT
TRBJ2-1 TRBV9 TRBD1 CASSVQGAWDEQFF TGTGCCAGCAGCGTACAGGGGGCATGGGATGAGCAGTTCTTC
TRBJ1-1 TRBV5-1 TRBD1 CASRGGQGYTEAFF TGCGCCAGCAGGGGAGGACAGGGGTACACTGAAGCTTTCTTT
TRBJ2-5 TRBV5-1 TRBD1 CASSQGQPEETQYF TGCGCCAGCAGCCAGGGACAGCCCGAAGAGACCCAGTACTTC
TRBJ1-4 TRBV5-5 TRBD1 CASSRTGPEKLFF TGTGCCAGCAGCCGGACAGGGCCCGAAAAACTGTTTTTT
TRBJ2-1 TRBV7-3 TRBD2 CASSVLAGTYNEQFF TGTGCCAGCAGCGTACTAGCGGGGACCTACAATGAGCAGTTCTTC
TRBJ2-2 TRBV19 TRBD1 CASSGTRDRSTGELFF TGTGCCAGTAGTGGGACGAGGGACAGGAGCACCGGGGAGCTGTTTTTT
TRBJ2-3 TRBV7-8 TRBD1 CASSFRTGGFTDTQYF TGTGCCAGCAGCTTCAGGACAGGGGGCTTCACAGATACGCAGTATTTT
TRBJ1-2 TRBV28 - CASSLMEGYTF TGTGCCAGCAGTTTAATGGAGGGCTACACCTTC
TRBJ2-1 TRBV5-6 TRBD2 CASSEGLAGGAEQFF TGTGCCAGCAGCGAAGGACTAGCGGGGGGGGCTGAGCAGTTCTTC
TRBJ2-1 TRBV9 TRBD2 CASSFRPAGDVSYNEQFF TGTGCCAGCAGCTTCCGTCCAGCGGGGGACGTCTCCTACAATGAGCAGTTCTTC
TRBJ2-7 TRBV19 TRBD1 CASSATGTYEQYF TGTGCCAGTAGCGCGACAGGGACCTACGAGCAGTACTTC